The rows below give T cell receptor beta chains drawn from one sample of a study of regulatory T cells in long-lasting Graves disease. TCRdb re-derived calls from the multiplex PCR reads in MiXCR, one entry per CDR3 protein. The sample has 350,000 to 450,000 distinct CDR3 sequences, just under 15% seen once. These same data were also listed under a study on T cells in Graves' hyperthyroidism and ophthalmopathy.

Sequencing was performed on peripheral blood mononuclear cells (PBMCs), taken at new diagnosis, from a patient treated with antithyroid drugs. The source of these receptors is a woman in her 30s with Graves disease. CDR3s include the opening cysteine and the closing phenylalanine or tryptophan. D genes are given only for firm matches. Not all rows give a size; the values are once, few, many and, for expanded clones, a class.

cdr3_nt cdr3_aa j_call d_call v_call clone_size
TGTGCCAGCAGCCCGGTATCGGGGGGCGGTGGCTACACCTTC CASSPVSGGGGYTF TRBJ1-2 - TRBV6-1 -
TGTGCCACCAGCGACTTTACCGGGACAGGGGTCAATGAGGAGTTCTTC CATSDFTGTGVNEEFF TRBJ2-1 TRBD1 TRBV24-1 -
TGCGCCAGCAGCTTGGCGGCTCCCGCGGCGTGGGGCTACACCTTC CASSLAAPAAWGYTF TRBJ1-2 - TRBV5-1 many
TGTGCCAGCAGCTTAGATCCAGGGAGGGGCAGCGAGACCCAGTACTTC CASSLDPGRGSETQYF TRBJ2-5 TRBD2 TRBV11-2 many
TGCAGCGTTGAATCTTTTCCGGGTCAGCCGGGTGAAAAACTGTTTTTT CSVESFPGQPGEKLFF TRBJ1-4 - TRBV29-1 -
TGTGCTAGTGCCCGAGGGGAGAACACTGAAGCTTTCTTT CASARGENTEAFF TRBJ1-1 - TRBV12-5 -
TGCAGTGCTAGAGATCTGGGTTTCTCCTACAATGAGCAGTTCTTC CSARDLGFSYNEQFF TRBJ2-1 - TRBV20-1 many
TGTGCCAGCAGCCTAGAGTATACGCAGTATTTT CASSLEYTQYF TRBJ2-3 - TRBV7-9 many
TGTGCCAGCAGTGAAGTGGGGAAGTCCGAGCAGTACTTC CASSEVGKSEQYF TRBJ2-7 - TRBV6-1 many
TGTGCCAGCAGTTTGTCTCCCAGCTCTGGAAACACCATATATTTT CASSLSPSSGNTIYF TRBJ1-3 - TRBV27 many
TGTGCCAGCAGTCTAAGGGTGGCGGGAGAGGGGCCGCAGGAGCAGTTCTTC CASSLRVAGEGPQEQFF TRBJ2-1 TRBD2 TRBV27 many
TGCGCCAGCAGAGCTAGCGGGAGACCAGATACGCAGTATTTT CASRASGRPDTQYF TRBJ2-3 TRBD2 TRBV5-1 many
TGTGCCAGCAGCTTAGACGTCCCGGGACTAGCGGGAGTCTTCTTATACACAGATACGCAGTATTTT CASSLDVPGLAGVFLYTDTQYF TRBJ2-3 TRBD2 TRBV11-2 -
TGTGCCAGCAGCTTAGGGGGGATGGGGACCGGGGAGCTGTTTTTT CASSLGGMGTGELFF TRBJ2-2 - TRBV11-3 -
TGTGCCAGCTCACCACCCGGACACGGAGGCTACACCTTC CASSPPGHGGYTF TRBJ1-2 - TRBV18 many